One and the same sample provided the 29 T cell receptor beta chains below, sequenced in a study of blood T cells in healthy people across ages. Together with a sample-barcoded 5' primer, a J-beta primer mix was included in a second PCR lasting about 6 to 11 cycles. TCRdb analysed the 5' RACE reads with MiXCR anew, one entry per CDR3 protein. The sample holds over 750,000 distinct CDR3 sequences, around a quarter seen once. This sample also appeared in a second study, on T cells of mothers and their children.

Sequenced: blood. Receptor source: a boy between 5 and 17 years old in good health.

V and J are TRBV6-1 and TRBJ2-5, with D possibly TRBD2 on 5 matching bases. The J call may be wrong; the DNA end is better matched by TRBJ2-7. In germline, CDR1 is MNHNS, CDR2 SASEGT. The CDR3 is made up of 16 amino acids. The CDR3 reads CASSRGVAPHTYEQYF. The DNA for the CDR3 is TGTGCCAGCAGTCGTGGGGTAGCGCCCCATACCTACGAGCAGTACTTC.

This chain joins TRBV4-2 and TRBJ2-7; 11 bases align to TRBD2. Trimming took 4 bases from V and 5 from J; bases not matched to a gene: 22. CDR1 is LGHNA, CDR2 YNFKEQ, per germline. The CDR3 runs to 20 residues. The CDR3 nucleotides read TGTGCCAGCAGCCGGTTAGGTCCGGGACTAGCGGTGGAGGGGGAAAACGAGCAGTACTTC. This gives the protein CASSRLGPGLAVEGENEQYF.

The table lists this clonotype with a few counts. This chain uses TRBV2 with TRBJ2-7; 11 bases line up with TRBD2. The J call may be mistaken, given a closer DNA end match to TRBJ2-1. Germline V lookup: CDR1 SNHLY, CDR2 FYNNEI. This CDR3 contains 12 residues. The CDR3, as DNA: TGTGCCAGCAGGGTTGGACTAGCGGGGCAGTTCTTC. Translation: CASRVGLAGQFF.

There are many counts of this clonotype. The J gene is TRBJ2-7, the V gene TRBV4-2, with D uncertain. The germline CDR1 and CDR2 sequences are LGHNA and YNFKEQ. The CDR3 covers 14 residues. The V and J ends lost 4 bases and 2 bases respectively, with 12 bases between them. The CDR3 DNA follows: TGTGCCAGCAGCCGAGATACCGAGGCCTACGAGCAGTACTTC. As protein: CASSRDTEAYEQYF.

In this sample, this clonotype turned up a few times. The chain links TRBV7-2 to TRBJ2-7, with a possible D match to TRBD1 (6 bases). V gave up 2 bases and J gave up 3 bases, with 20 bases separating them. The CDR3 is 17 residues long. The germline V gene encodes CDR1 SGHTA and CDR2 FQGNSA. The CDR3 region has the DNA TGTGCCAGCAGCTTAATTCGATCCGGGACAAGGAGCTACGAGCAGTACTTC. It translates to CASSLIRSGTRSYEQYF.

The chain uses TRBV11-2 and TRBJ2-5, with D maybe TRBD1 (5 bases). Trimming stripped 1 base from V and 0 bases from J, with 12 bases between. Germline lookup yields CDR1 SGHAT and CDR2 FQNNGV. The CDR3 sequence is 16 residues long. CDR3 loop: CASSLGRAFYQETQYF. The CDR3 DNA is TGTGCCAGCAGCTTAGGCAGGGCCTTCTACCAAGAGACCCAGTACTTC.

The chain carries TRBV11-2 and TRBJ2-7, with D perhaps matching TRBD1 (7 bases). The CDR3 spans 14 residues. Germline V gives CDR1 SGHAT, CDR2 FQNNGV. Trimming removed 3 bases at V and 4 bases at J, with 13 bases between. CDR3 sequence reads: CASSFNRGGYEQYF. As DNA, the CDR3 is TGTGCCAGCAGCTTTAACAGGGGAGGATACGAGCAGTACTTC.

This clonotype has just one count. The genes are TRBV4-2 and TRBJ1-2; TRBD1 is a possible D gene (6 bases). Trimming removed 2 bases from V and 3 bases from J, with 13 bases in between. Germline values: CDR1 LGHNA, CDR2 YNFKEQ. The CDR3 has 15 residues. This chain's CDR3 is CASSQYLGADYGYTF. The DNA of the CDR3 is TGTGCCAGCAGCCAATATCTGGGGGCCGACTATGGCTACACCTTC.

This clonotype appeared a few times. The chain employs TRBV11-2 and TRBJ2-3; D uncertain. CDR1 SGHAT and CDR2 FQNNGV come from the germline V gene. Trimming pared 2 bases from V and 4 bases from J, leaving 4 bases between. The CDR3 extends over 12 amino acids. The CDR3: CASSLMADTQYF. CDR3 nucleotide sequence: TGTGCCAGCAGCTTAATGGCAGATACGCAGTATTTT.

The chain carries TRBV20-1 and TRBJ2-3; D not certain. V lost 1 base to trimming and J lost 3 bases, with 14 bases between them. Germline V gene sequence: CDR1 DFQATT, CDR2 SNEGSKA (reference sequence). The CDR3 is made up of 15 amino acids. For the CDR3, the DNA is TGCAGTGCTAGAGCCCTTGATGGCCAGACAGATACGCAGTATTTT. Protein sequence: CSARALDGQTDTQYF.

The chain links TRBV29-1 to TRBJ2-2; D not certain. This CDR3 spans 15 amino acids. Germline CDR1 SQVTM, CDR2 ANQGSEA. With 6 bases removed from V and 0 bases from J, the gap between germline ends came to 14 bases. This CDR3 reads CSVEQALTNTGELFF. In DNA form, the CDR3 reads TGCAGCGTCGAGCAGGCCCTTACGAACACCGGGGAGCTGTTTTTT.

A few counts support this clonotype. The rearrangement links TRBV20-1 to TRBJ2-3; no definite D call. V was cut by 0 bases and J by 1 base, with 11 bases left in between. Germline V gene data show CDR1 as DFQATT and CDR2 as SNEGSKA (reference sequence). CDR3 length: 15 amino acids. CDR3: CSARDFKDGTDTQYF. CDR3 nucleotide sequence: TGCAGTGCTAGAGATTTCAAGGACGGCACAGATACGCAGTATTTT.

This clonotype was seen ten or more times. The chain links TRBV6-2 or TRBV6-3 to TRBJ2-1, with a weak D call TRBD1 (5 bases). Deletions cut 5 bases from V and 5 bases from J, with 10 bases between. Germline CDR1 is MNHEY and CDR2 is SVGEGT. The CDR3 sequence is 13 residues long. CDR3 loop: CASSATENNEQFF. The DNA for the CDR3 is TGTGCCAGCAGTGCGACAGAGAACAATGAGCAGTTCTTC.

This clonotype was observed a handful of times. The chain has TRBV27 and TRBJ2-2; D call uncertain. Germline V gene sequence: CDR1 MNHEY, CDR2 SMNVEV (reference sequence). The V gene lost 3 bases and the J gene lost 5 bases, with 10 bases spanning the gap. The CDR3 covers 14 residues. CDR3 region: CASSLSAGTGELFF. The CDR3 DNA is TGTGCCAGCAGTTTGTCCGCCGGGACCGGGGAGCTGTTTTTT.

This clonotype appeared a few times. The V gene is TRBV12-3 or TRBV12-4, the J gene TRBJ2-5; 12 bases are a match to TRBD1. The DNA end is a closer match to TRBJ2-1, so the J assignment may be wrong. This CDR3 is built from 15 residues. The CDR3 protein is CASNPGQGAYNEQFF. The CDR3 bases are TGTGCCAGCAACCCGGGACAGGGGGCTTACAATGAGCAGTTCTTC.

The chain is built from TRBV15 and TRBJ1-2; the D is unclear. The ends were cut back, 3 bases at V and 1 base at J, with 12 bases in the middle. CDR1 and CDR2 (germline): LNHNV, YYDKDF (reference sequence). The CDR3 is 15 amino acids. The CDR3 DNA is TGTGCCACCAGCAGCGCCGACCTACTTAACTATGGCTACACCTTC. It is translated as CATSSADLLNYGYTF.

This clonotype was seen a few times. The chain has TRBV7-9 and TRBJ2-7; D not resolved. Germline V gives CDR1 SEHNR, CDR2 FQNEAQ (reference sequence). The CDR3 is 12 residues long. Trimming removed 7 bases from V and 0 bases from J, with 7 bases in between. CDR3 amino acids: CASTFDSYEQYF. CDR3 sequence (DNA): TGTGCCAGCACTTTCGACTCCTACGAGCAGTACTTC.

This clonotype was detected only a few times. An end of the junction does not agree with germline; a read error may underlie this. This chain links TRBV3-1 with TRBJ2-1; 10 bases are a match to TRBD1. Looked up from germline, CDR1 is LGHDT and CDR2 is YNNKEL (reference sequence). The CDR3 has 18 amino acids. CDR3 loop: CASSRSGTGEWDYNEQLF. CDR3 in DNA: TGTGCCAGCAGCCGATCCGGGACAGGGGAATGGGACTACAATGAGCAGCTCTTC.

The J gene is TRBJ2-5, the V gene TRBV29-1; D is perhaps TRBD1 (6 bases). Deletions cut 6 bases from V and 5 bases from J, with 16 bases between. This CDR3 is built from 13 residues. Germline values: CDR1 SQVTM, CDR2 ANQGSEA. The CDR3 spells CSVDTGPGETQYF. The CDR3 region has the DNA TGCAGCGTGGATACAGGGCCGGGGGAGACCCAGTACTTC.

The rearrangement joins TRBV9 to TRBJ2-2; D unclear. Trimming cost V 4 bases and J 3 bases, with 7 bases left between them. The CDR3 has 13 amino acids. From germline, CDR1 is SGDLS and CDR2 YYNGEE. Written as DNA, the CDR3 is TGTGCCAGCAGCCAGGTGGACACCGGGGAGCTGTTTTTT. It specifies CASSQVDTGELFF.

The chain couples TRBV13 to TRBJ2-5; 11 bases map to TRBD2. V gave up 0 bases and J gave up 5 bases; unmatched junction bases: 14. Germline values: CDR1 PRHDT, CDR2 FYEKMQ (reference sequence). The CDR3 totals 19 residues. CDR3 in amino acids: CASSLGQGRTSGLVETQYF. The DNA of the CDR3 is TGTGCCAGCAGCTTAGGACAAGGACGGACTAGCGGGTTAGTGGAGACCCAGTACTTC.

The rearrangement joins TRBV29-1 to TRBJ1-3; D not certain. V was shortened by 6 bases and J by 1 base, with 16 bases between the two germline ends. CDR3 length: 15 amino acids. Germline values: CDR1 SQVTM, CDR2 ANQGSEA. The CDR3 spells CSVASMTKSGNTIYF. In DNA form, the CDR3 reads TGCAGCGTAGCTTCAATGACAAAATCTGGAAACACCATATATTTT.

This chain joins TRBV28 and TRBJ2-5, with D possibly being TRBD1 (5 bases). Matching the DNA end better, TRBJ2-7 makes the J call doubtful. There are 13 residues in the CDR3. CDR1 is MDHEN, CDR2 SYDVKM, per germline. The CDR3 protein is CASSLAGINEQYF. For the CDR3, the DNA is TGTGCCAGCAGTTTGGCAGGGATCAACGAGCAGTACTTC.

V and J are TRBV2 and TRBJ2-3; TRBD2 aligns across 7 bases. V lost 4 bases, J lost 2 bases, and 3 bases stayed unmatched. CDR1 SNHLY and CDR2 FYNNEI come from the germline V gene. CDR3 length equals 14 residues. CDR3 in amino acids: CASSGGSYTDTQYF. CDR3 coding DNA: TGTGCCAGCAGTGGCGGGAGCTACACAGATACGCAGTATTTT. Complete variable domain (other parts from reference TRBV2 and TRBJ2-3): EPEVTQTPSHQVTQMGQEVILRCVPISNHLYFYWYRQILGQKVEFLVSFYNNEISEKSEIFDDQFSVERPDGSNFTLKIRSTKLEDSAMYFCASSGGSYTDTQYFGPGTRLTVL.

A few counts support this clonotype. V gene TRBV4-2 combines with J gene TRBJ2-5; possible D gene TRBD2, 6 bases. V was pared by 3 bases and J by 2 bases, with 10 bases between. This CDR3 comprises 14 residues. Germline V gene data show CDR1 as LGHNA and CDR2 as YNFKEQ. In DNA, the CDR3 is TGTGCCAGCAGCCAGCCGGAGGGGCAAGAGACCCAGTACTTC. Translated: CASSQPEGQETQYF.

This chain joins TRBV28 and TRBJ2-5, with 7 bases that match TRBD2. This CDR3 region has 15 residues. Looked up from germline, CDR1 is MDHEN and CDR2 is SYDVKM. The junction had 5 bases not matched to a gene; V was cut back by 2 bases and J by 2 bases. The CDR3 nucleotides are TGTGCCAGCAGTTTAATATCTAGCGGACAAGAGACCCAGTACTTC. Its protein product is CASSLISSGQETQYF.

A word on this clonotype: One junction end disagrees with the germline gene, perhaps due to a read error. The chain has TRBV14 and TRBJ2-3, with 8 bases matching TRBD2. Per germline, CDR1 SGHDN and CDR2 FVKESK. The CDR3 has 14 residues. CDR3 DNA sequence: TGTGCCAGCAGCTCCTGGACTAGCATAGATACGCAGTATTTT. It translates to CASSSWTSIDTQYF.

Only a few counts were recorded for this clonotype. The chain combines TRBV27 with TRBJ1-2; D is unclear. Germline V lookup: CDR1 MNHEY, CDR2 SMNVEV (reference sequence). The length of the CDR3 is 13 residues. V was pared by 3 bases and J by 2 bases, with 7 bases between. The CDR3 DNA reads as TGTGCCAGCAGTTTTTCAGTGAACTATGGCTACACCTTC. Translated: CASSFSVNYGYTF.

CDR3 sequence: CASTWTSGSYEQYF. The CDR3 DNA sequence: TGTGCCAGCACCTGGACTAGCGGGAGCTACGAGCAGTACTTC. The chain links TRBV12-3 or TRBV12-4 to TRBJ2-7; 13 nucleotides align to TRBD2. V lost 7 bases, J lost 3 bases, and 3 bases stayed unmatched. The CDR3 contains 14 residues.